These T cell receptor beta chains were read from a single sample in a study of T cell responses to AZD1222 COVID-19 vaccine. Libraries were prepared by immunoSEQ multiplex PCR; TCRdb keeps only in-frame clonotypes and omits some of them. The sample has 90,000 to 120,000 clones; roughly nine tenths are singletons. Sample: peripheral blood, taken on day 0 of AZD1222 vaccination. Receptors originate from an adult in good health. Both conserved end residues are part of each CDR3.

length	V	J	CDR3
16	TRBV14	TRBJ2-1	CASSPGHGRENNEQFF
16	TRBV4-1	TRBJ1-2	CASSQVGRVKNYGYTF
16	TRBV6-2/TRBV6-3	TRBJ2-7	CASSLGGGAGPYEQYF
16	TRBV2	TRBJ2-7	CASRRAMGQDPYEQYF
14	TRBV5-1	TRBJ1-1	CASSFQGRGTEAFF
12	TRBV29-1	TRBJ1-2	CSALGQPDGYTF
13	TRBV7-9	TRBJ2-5	CASSLDGLETQYF
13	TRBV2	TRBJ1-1	CASSVGENTEAFF
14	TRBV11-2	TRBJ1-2	CASSLGQASYGYTF
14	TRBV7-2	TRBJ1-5	CASSLGQGSQPQHF
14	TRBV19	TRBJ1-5	CASSEGERNQPQHF
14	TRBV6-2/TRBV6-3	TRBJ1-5	CASSRDSSNQPQHF
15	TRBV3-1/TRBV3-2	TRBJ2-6	CASSQTPSGANVLTF
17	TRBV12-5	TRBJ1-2	CASGLASSFRERHGYTF
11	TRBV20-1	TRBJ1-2	CSALLEVSYTF
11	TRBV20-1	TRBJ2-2	CAAGTSGELFF
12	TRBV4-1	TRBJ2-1	CASSQGYNEQFF
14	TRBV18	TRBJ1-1	CASSPGAPGTEAFF
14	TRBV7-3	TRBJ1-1	CASSLDRGDTEAFF
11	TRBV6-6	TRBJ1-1	CASSRTDEAFF
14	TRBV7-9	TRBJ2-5	CASSPQGYQETQYF
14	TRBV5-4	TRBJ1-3	CASSSGFSGNTIYF
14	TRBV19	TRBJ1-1	CASTQQGFMTEAFF
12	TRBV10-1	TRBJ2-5	CASRGQGETQYF
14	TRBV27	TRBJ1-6	CASSWDRGDSPLHF
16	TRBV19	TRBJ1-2	CASSADTGQGDYGYTF
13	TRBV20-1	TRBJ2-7	CSASGQGLNEQYF
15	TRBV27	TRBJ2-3	CASSLGRLGRDTQYF
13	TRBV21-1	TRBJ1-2	CASTLQPAYGYTF
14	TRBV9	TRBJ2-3	CASSFSGGADTQYF
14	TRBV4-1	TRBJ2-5	CASSQGLAAETQYF
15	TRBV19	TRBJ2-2	CASSSRPGRPRELFF
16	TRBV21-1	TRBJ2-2	CASSNRQGENTGELFF
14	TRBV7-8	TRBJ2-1	CASSLAGLSNEQFF
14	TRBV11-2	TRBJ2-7	CASSSGAEGDEQYF
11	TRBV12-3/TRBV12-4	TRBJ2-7	CASSQQYEQYF
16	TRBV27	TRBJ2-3	CASSPSVGEGSDTQYF
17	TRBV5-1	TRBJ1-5	CASSLGDRLYSNQPQHF
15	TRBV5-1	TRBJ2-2	CASSLAGPNTGELFF
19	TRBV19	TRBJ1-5	CASSINPFGGGVSNQPQHF
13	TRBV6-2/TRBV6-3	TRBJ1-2	CASSSPGAYGYTF
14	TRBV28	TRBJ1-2	CASSLGVLRGGYTF
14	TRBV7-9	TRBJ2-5	CASSLAGPQETQYF
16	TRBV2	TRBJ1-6	CASRFRVGSYNSPLHF
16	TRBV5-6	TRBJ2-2	CASSLVASLVTGELFF
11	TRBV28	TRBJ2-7	CASLRGREQYF
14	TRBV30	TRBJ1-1	CAWGLMDGNTEAFF
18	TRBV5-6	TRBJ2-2	CASSLIGGSAINTGELFF
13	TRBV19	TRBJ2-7	CASGTGVAYEQYF
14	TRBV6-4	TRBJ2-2	CASRRGVDTGELFF
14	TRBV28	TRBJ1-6	CASREGQARSPLHF